The T cell receptor (beta chain) under discussion was sequenced for a study of siplizumab effects on memory and regulatory T cells. Findings of the study overall: Memory cells seemed less diverse than naive T cells, which seemed major alloresponse contributors. Alloreactive sequences tracing back to unstimulated CD4+ memory cells fell significantly with siplizumab. Few alloreactive clones mapped to unstimulated subsets.

Germline lookup yields CDR1 SGHRS and CDR2 YFSETQ. V was clipped by 4 bases and J by 2 bases; unmatched bases: 12. The CDR3 covers 17 residues. As regards this clone: Its matching antigen is unknown.

Per individual sample, about 100,000 TCR templates were assayed. Measured with immunoSEQ multiplex PCR; TCRdb has only the in-frame clones, and not every one. The sample has 100,000 or so clones; roughly 91% are singletons. Sequenced: CD4+ T cells sorted from blood. The receptor's source is a human donor in good health. J is TRBJ2-3 and V is TRBV5-1; 8 nucleotides match TRBD2. As DNA, the CDR3 is TGCGCCAGCAGCCTTGGTAGCGGGATTCTTCACACAGATACGCAGTATTTT. Amino acid sequence: CASSLGSGILHTDTQYF. Filled out from reference TRBV5-1 and TRBJ2-3, the complete variable domain reads KAGVTQTPRYLIKTRGQQVTLSCSPISGHRSVSWYQQTPGQGLQFLFEYFSETQRNKGNFPGRFSGRQFSNSRSEMNVSTLELGDSALYLCASSLGSGILHTDTQYFGPGTRLTVL.